This T cell receptor beta chain was documented in a study of cytomegalovirus exposure and HLA in healthy donors. A note on this clone: As yet, its antigen is unknown.

Findings and caveats of the study: Sequencing likely generated an artifact that appeared as a cluster of highly shared sequence variants.

The CDR3 covers 16 residues. Per the germline V gene, CDR1 is SQVTM and CDR2 is ANQGSEA. V lost 2 bases and J lost 2; bases outside the gene matches: 11. Primers for the PCR totalled 60 Vbeta and 13 Jbeta. TCRdb's table, derived via immunoSEQ multiplex PCR, lists solely in-frame clones and lacks some. The sample includes 85,000 to 95,000 clones, about three quarters of them seen just once. This chain links TRBV29-1 with TRBJ1-1; TRBD1 matches 7 bases. The sequence was collected from a man aged 25-45 years in good health and CMV-seropositive. Material for sequencing was PBMCs. The CDR3 DNA reads as TGCAGCGTTGAAATTAATCGGGACAGACTAAACACTGAAGCTTTCTTT. Amino acids: CSVEINRDRLNTEAFF.